Following are 2 T cell receptor beta chains from one sample sequenced in a study of Graves' ophthalmopathy and Graves' hyperthyroidism. RNA served as the template for amplifying TCR beta CDR3 regions. Investigators did first-round RT-PCR with HTBI primers, then second-round multiplex PCR. TCRdb re-called the multiplex PCR reads through MiXCR, storing one row per CDR3 protein. The data contain 200,000 to 250,000 distinct CDR3 sequences, roughly 21% of them seen just once; the ten biggest clones take up roughly 44%. The specimen sequenced was peripheral blood. These TCRs come from a woman aged 45-65 years with Graves' ophthalmopathy.

This clonotype occurred many times. The J gene is TRBJ1-2, the V gene TRBV12-3 or TRBV12-4; 7 positions agree with TRBD1. The CDR3 has 14 residues. Trimming took 5 bases from V and 8 from J; bases not matched to a gene: 11. CDR3 region: CASSETTGLEGYTF. The CDR3 nucleotides read TGTGCCAGCAGTGAGACGACAGGGCTGGAAGGCTACACCTTC.

This clonotype appeared many times. The chain carries TRBV12-3 or TRBV12-4 and TRBJ1-2; D gene ambiguous. V lost 6 bases to trimming and J lost 4 bases, with 18 bases between them. This CDR3 region has 15 residues. Here the CDR3 reads CASSSERFTFYGYTF. The CDR3 bases are TGTGCCAGCAGCTCAGAGAGGTTCACCTTCTATGGCTACACCTTC.